These T cell receptor beta chains were read from a single sample in a study of radiotherapy plus CTLA-4 blockade in lung cancer. TCRdb's copy holds only in-frame clones and misses some; the assay was immunoSEQ multiplex PCR. The repertoire holds tens of thousands of clones, with around 74% as singletons. The starting material was peripheral blood, obtained from a patient treated with radiotherapy plus ipilimumab. These receptors were collected from a human donor with non-small cell lung cancer whose response to radiotherapy plus ipilimumab could not be evaluated. CDR3s include the opening cysteine and the closing phenylalanine or tryptophan. The order of the fields is J gene, clone size, V gene, D gene, CDR3 protein, CDR3 DNA. A D gene is named only where the DNA matches it firmly. Some rows have no size entry. The others give once, few or many, or a class for an expanded clone.

j_call: TRBJ1-2; clone_size: .; v_call: TRBV6-4; d_call: .; cdr3_aa: CASSDLQPLYGYTF; cdr3_nt: TGTGCCAGCAGTGACCTTCAACCACTATATGGCTACACCTTC
j_call: TRBJ2-7; clone_size: .; v_call: TRBV6-1; d_call: .; cdr3_aa: CASISGIAYEQYF; cdr3_nt: TGTGCCAGCATTTCCGGGATAGCCTACGAGCAGTACTTC
j_call: TRBJ2-2; clone_size: .; v_call: TRBV7-9; d_call: .; cdr3_aa: CASSLGTSGWFGELFF; cdr3_nt: TGTGCCAGCAGCTTAGGCACGTCAGGATGGTTCGGGGAGCTGTTTTTT
j_call: TRBJ1-2; clone_size: many; v_call: TRBV7-9; d_call: .; cdr3_aa: CASSLVVANYGYTF; cdr3_nt: TGTGCCAGCAGCTTAGTAGTAGCTAACTATGGCTACACCTTC
j_call: TRBJ1-2; clone_size: .; v_call: TRBV6-5; d_call: .; cdr3_aa: CASSTQGAIYGYTF; cdr3_nt: TGTGCCAGCAGTACCCAAGGGGCCATCTACGGCTACACCTTC
j_call: TRBJ2-6; clone_size: .; v_call: TRBV15; d_call: .; cdr3_aa: CATSTDRRDSGANVLTF; cdr3_nt: TGTGCCACCAGCACGGACAGGAGGGATTCTGGGGCCAACGTCCTGACTTTC
j_call: TRBJ1-3; clone_size: few; v_call: TRBV5-1; d_call: .; cdr3_aa: CASSQQGRSSGNTIYF; cdr3_nt: TGCGCCAGCAGCCAACAGGGACGGAGCTCTGGAAACACCATATATTTT
j_call: TRBJ1-2; clone_size: few; v_call: TRBV11-1; d_call: TRBD1; cdr3_aa: CASSLGQGDNYGYTF; cdr3_nt: TGTGCCAGCAGCTTAGGACAGGGAGATAACTATGGCTACACCTTC
j_call: TRBJ2-6; clone_size: many; v_call: TRBV2; d_call: .; cdr3_aa: CASSPDSGANVLTF; cdr3_nt: TGTGCCAGCAGTCCAGACTCTGGGGCCAACGTCCTGACTTTC
j_call: TRBJ1-3; clone_size: .; v_call: TRBV14; d_call: .; cdr3_aa: CASRAQGPSGNTIYF; cdr3_nt: TGTGCCAGCAGGGCGCAGGGGCCGTCTGGAAACACCATATATTTT
j_call: TRBJ1-2; clone_size: once; v_call: TRBV4-1; d_call: TRBD1; cdr3_aa: CASSQAGTGGNYGYTF; cdr3_nt: TGCGCCAGCAGCCAGGCCGGGACAGGGGGGAACTATGGCTACACCTTC
j_call: TRBJ2-3; clone_size: .; v_call: TRBV5-1; d_call: .; cdr3_aa: CASSVTTSRGGDYTQYF; cdr3_nt: TGCGCCAGCAGCGTAACCACTAGCAGGGGAGGGGATTATACGCAGTATTTT
j_call: TRBJ2-1; clone_size: few; v_call: TRBV4-1; d_call: TRBD2; cdr3_aa: CASSPLGLAAYNEQFF; cdr3_nt: TGCGCCAGCAGCCCTCTGGGACTAGCAGCCTACAATGAGCAGTTCTTC
j_call: TRBJ1-2; clone_size: few; v_call: TRBV27; d_call: TRBD1; cdr3_aa: CASRSISGTGTHANYGYTF; cdr3_nt: TGTGCCAGCAGATCCATATCCGGGACAGGGACCCACGCTAACTATGGCTACACCTTC
j_call: TRBJ1-1; clone_size: .; v_call: TRBV11-3; d_call: .; cdr3_aa: CASSLSRVGEAFF; cdr3_nt: TGTGCCAGCAGCTTATCCAGGGTTGGGGAAGCTTTCTTT
j_call: TRBJ2-1; clone_size: .; v_call: TRBV9; d_call: TRBD1; cdr3_aa: CASSPSGQFYNEQFF; cdr3_nt: TGTGCCAGCAGCCCTTCGGGACAGTTCTACAATGAGCAGTTCTTC
j_call: TRBJ2-7; clone_size: once; v_call: TRBV6-1; d_call: .; cdr3_aa: CASSLMNIYEQYF; cdr3_nt: TGTGCCAGCAGCCTCATGAACATTTACGAGCAGTACTTC
j_call: TRBJ2-5; clone_size: once; v_call: TRBV5-1; d_call: .; cdr3_aa: CASSLAQSIQETQYF; cdr3_nt: TGCGCCAGCAGCTTGGCCCAGTCCATACAAGAGACCCAGTACTTC
j_call: TRBJ2-1; clone_size: .; v_call: TRBV4-3; d_call: TRBD1; cdr3_aa: CASSSTGDGEQFF; cdr3_nt: TGCGCCAGCAGCTCAACAGGGGATGGTGAGCAGTTCTTC
j_call: TRBJ1-6; clone_size: .; v_call: TRBV15; d_call: .; cdr3_aa: CATSSEGFSPLHF; cdr3_nt: TGTGCCACCAGCAGCGAGGGTTTTTCACCCCTCCACTTT
j_call: TRBJ1-5; clone_size: .; v_call: TRBV30; d_call: .; cdr3_aa: CAWSVRQNNQPQHF; cdr3_nt: TGTGCCTGGAGTGTGAGGCAGAATAATCAGCCCCAGCATTTT
j_call: TRBJ2-7; clone_size: .; v_call: TRBV10-1; d_call: TRBD1; cdr3_aa: CASSDLTDREEQYF; cdr3_nt: TGCGCCAGCAGTGACCTTACGGACAGGGAGGAGCAGTACTTC
j_call: TRBJ2-5; clone_size: .; v_call: TRBV19; d_call: TRBD1; cdr3_aa: CASSPGQGVWETQYF; cdr3_nt: TGTGCCAGTAGTCCCGGACAGGGTGTTTGGGAGACCCAGTACTTC
j_call: TRBJ2-3; clone_size: .; v_call: TRBV5-1; d_call: .; cdr3_aa: CASSLSGSSTDTQYF; cdr3_nt: TGCGCCAGCAGCTTGTCAGGGTCTAGCACAGATACGCAGTATTTT
j_call: TRBJ1-1; clone_size: .; v_call: TRBV7-2; d_call: .; cdr3_aa: CASSGQRNTEAFF; cdr3_nt: TGTGCCAGCAGCGGACAGAGGAACACTGAAGCTTTCTTT
j_call: TRBJ1-2; clone_size: .; v_call: TRBV6-5; d_call: .; cdr3_aa: CASSTGPSYYGYTF; cdr3_nt: TGTGCCAGCAGTACAGGGCCCTCATACTATGGCTACACCTTC
j_call: TRBJ1-5; clone_size: .; v_call: TRBV6-1; d_call: .; cdr3_aa: CASHPGVNQPQHF; cdr3_nt: TGTGCCAGCCACCCAGGGGTCAATCAGCCCCAGCATTTT
j_call: TRBJ2-5; clone_size: .; v_call: TRBV13; d_call: .; cdr3_aa: CASSSLWRAGAQETQYF; cdr3_nt: TGTGCCAGCAGCTCCCTTTGGAGGGCGGGGGCACAAGAGACCCAGTACTTC
j_call: TRBJ1-2; clone_size: .; v_call: TRBV2; d_call: .; cdr3_aa: CASSRGSNYGYTF; cdr3_nt: TGTGCCAGCAGCCGAGGGTCCAACTATGGCTACACCTTC
j_call: TRBJ2-6; clone_size: .; v_call: TRBV5-1; d_call: TRBD1; cdr3_aa: CASRQGSGANVLTF; cdr3_nt: TGCGCCAGTAGACAGGGCTCTGGGGCCAACGTCCTGACTTTC
j_call: TRBJ2-3; clone_size: .; v_call: TRBV4-1; d_call: TRBD1; cdr3_aa: CASSPRDRGLTDTQYF; cdr3_nt: TGCGCCAGCAGCCCCCGGGACAGGGGGCTCACAGATACGCAGTATTTT